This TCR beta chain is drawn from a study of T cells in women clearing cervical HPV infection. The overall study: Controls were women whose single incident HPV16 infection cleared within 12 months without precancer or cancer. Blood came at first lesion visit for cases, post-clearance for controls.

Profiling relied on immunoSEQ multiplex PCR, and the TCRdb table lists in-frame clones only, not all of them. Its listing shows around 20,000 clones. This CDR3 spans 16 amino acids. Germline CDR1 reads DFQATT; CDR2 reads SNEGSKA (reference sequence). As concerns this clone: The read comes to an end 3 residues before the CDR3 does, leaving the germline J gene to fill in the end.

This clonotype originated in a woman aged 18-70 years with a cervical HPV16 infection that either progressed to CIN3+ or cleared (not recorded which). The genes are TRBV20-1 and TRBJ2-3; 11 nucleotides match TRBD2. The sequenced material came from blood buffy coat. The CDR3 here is CSARDLAGGYQETQYF. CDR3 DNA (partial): TGCAGTGCTAGAGACCTAGCGGGGGGCTACCAAGAGACG.